The present T cell receptor (beta chain) was sequenced within a study of Tregs in tolerant kidney transplant recipients. Overall study results and limits: Biological reproducibility was not directly addressed in this study.

A remark on this clone: Antigen unknown. The CDR3 end falls 3 residues outside the read, so it is completed with the germline J gene.

The CDR3 consists of 13 residues. The V gene's germline CDR1 is LNHDA and CDR2 SQIVND (reference sequence). Trimming stripped 6 bases from V and 6 bases from J, with 14 bases between. Sequencing used immunoSEQ multiplex PCR; TCRdb keeps in-frame clones, though not all of them. The ten top clones account for around 0.91%, within a sample of approximately 52,000 clones. This chain connects TRBV19 to TRBJ2-5; a possible D gene is TRBD2 (6 bases). The origin of this receptor is a human donor who received a combined kidney and bone marrow transplant. The material sequenced was CD4+ T cells from blood, taken before the transplant. The CDR3 bases that were read are TGTGCCAGTAGCCGGGACTCTTCGCAGACC. Translation: CASSRDSSQT. The CDR3 in full is CASSRDSSQTQYF.